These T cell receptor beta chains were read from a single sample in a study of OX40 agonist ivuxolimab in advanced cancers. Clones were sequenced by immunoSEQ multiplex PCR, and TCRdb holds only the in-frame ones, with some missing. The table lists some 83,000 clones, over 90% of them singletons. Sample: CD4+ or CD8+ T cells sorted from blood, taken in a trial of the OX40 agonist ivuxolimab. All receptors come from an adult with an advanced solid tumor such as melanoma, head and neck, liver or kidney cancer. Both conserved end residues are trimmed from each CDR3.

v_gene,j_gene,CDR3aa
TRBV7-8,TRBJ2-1,ASSWNRADEQF
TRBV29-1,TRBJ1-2,SVMGKQGAANYGYT
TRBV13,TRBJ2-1,ASSPPRQRGYNEQF
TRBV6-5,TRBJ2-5,ATRGLQETQY
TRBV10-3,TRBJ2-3,AISADRASNPPDTQY
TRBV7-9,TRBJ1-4,ASSLQPGQGREKLF
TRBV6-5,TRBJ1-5,ASSSGTGGYQPQH
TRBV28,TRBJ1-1,ASSYRGRYTEAF
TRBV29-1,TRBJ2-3,SVEGVLADTDTQY
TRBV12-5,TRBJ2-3,ASGLSTSGRADTQY
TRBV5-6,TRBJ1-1,ASSFGNTEAF
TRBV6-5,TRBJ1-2,ASSYSGGEGYT
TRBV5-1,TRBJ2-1,ASSWPLGGTYNEQF
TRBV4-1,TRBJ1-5,ASSQEGGLRNQPQH
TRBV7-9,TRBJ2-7,ASSLSGYEQY
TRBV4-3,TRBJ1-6,ASSQEVGTEYYNSPLH
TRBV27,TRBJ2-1,ASSLKREFDEQF
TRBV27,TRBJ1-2,ASSLSPGGLAGYT
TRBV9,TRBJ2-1,ASSVEAGVLNEQF
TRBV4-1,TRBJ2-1,ASSPLADYNEQF
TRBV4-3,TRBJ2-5,ASSQPDRASGGRETQY
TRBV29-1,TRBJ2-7,SDPGRINEQY
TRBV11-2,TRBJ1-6,ASSLEGRIYNSPLH
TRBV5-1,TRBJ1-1,ASSLEARGSWNTEAF
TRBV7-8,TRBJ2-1,ASSHPGLAGDNEQF
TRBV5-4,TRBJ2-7,ASSFTGVSSEQY
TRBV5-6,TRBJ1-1,ASSQGVSEAF
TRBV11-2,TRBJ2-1,ASSPGQTNNEQF
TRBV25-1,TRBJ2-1,ASELYNEQF